This TCR beta chain was identified in a study of blood T cells in healthy people across ages. In this sample, this clonotype turned up many times. Sample-barcoded 5' priming and a J-beta primer mix drove a second PCR of roughly 6 to 12 cycles. TCRdb called the 5' RACE reads again in MiXCR, with one record for every CDR3 protein. The table lists some 1.7 million distinct CDR3 sequences, 28% of them singletons. Source material: blood. This TCR was recovered from a young woman in good health.

Written as DNA, the CDR3 is TGTGCCAGCAGTTACTCGCCGGGGGGGAATGAGCAGTTCTTC. Translated: CASSYSPGGNEQFF. The chain recombines TRBV6-5 with TRBJ2-1; 8 bases align to TRBD2. CDR1 is MNHEY, CDR2 SVGAGI, per germline. The length of the CDR3 is 14 residues. The junction had 2 bases not matched to a gene; V was cut back by 0 bases and J by 7 bases.